A single sample is the source of the 6 T cell receptor beta chains below, sequenced in a study of PD-1 and CTLA-4 blockade in melanoma. Sequencing used immunoSEQ multiplex PCR; TCRdb keeps in-frame clones, though not all of them. Of 10,000 or so clones in the sample, 65% to 90% are singletons; the top ten hold around a third. The material sequenced was CD8+ T cells from peripheral blood, taken from a patient given anti-PD-1 treatment. These receptors were taken from a human donor with melanoma.

The gene calls are TRBV6-5 and TRBJ2-2; perhaps D is TRBD1 or TRBD2 (5 bases each). CDR3 size: 16 residues. The germline V gene encodes CDR1 MNHEY and CDR2 SVGAGI. V was shortened by 0 bases and J by 7 bases, with 15 bases between the two germline ends. As DNA, the CDR3 is TGTGCCAGCAGTTACTCGGGACCGACACTGGGCGGGGAGCTGTTTTTT. Translation gives CASSYSGPTLGGELFF.

V usage is TRBV11-2 and J usage is TRBJ2-3; D uncertain. V dropped 4 bases and J dropped 7 bases, with 9 bases sitting between them. CDR3 length: 12 residues. The germline V gene encodes CDR1 SGHAT and CDR2 FQNNGV. CDR3 nucleotide sequence: TGTGCCAGCAGCTCCACGTCCTATACGCAGTATTTT. Its protein is CASSSTSYTQYF.

This sequence joins TRBV10-2 and TRBJ2-1; tentatively, D is TRBD2 (6 bases). The V and J ends lost 6 bases and 5 bases respectively, with 11 bases between them. CDR1 is WSHSY, CDR2 SAAADI, per germline. This CDR3 is built from 13 residues. CDR3 nucleotide sequence: TGCGCCAGCAGCCCCGGGGGAAACAATGAGCAGTTCTTC. Translation gives CASSPGGNNEQFF.

There are a few counts of this clone. This chain connects TRBV6-5 to TRBJ2-7; 7 nucleotides match TRBD1. Per germline, CDR1 MNHEY and CDR2 SVGAGI. The CDR3 consists of 13 residues. The V gene end was trimmed by 6 bases and the J gene end by 6 bases; junction bases not matched to a gene: 8. CDR3 amino acids: CASSGDSLGEQYF. The DNA for the CDR3 is TGTGCCAGCAGCGGGGACAGCCTGGGCGAGCAGTACTTC.

This clone is deemed large. The chain is built from TRBV6-5 and TRBJ2-5, with a tentative D call TRBD1 (6 bases). V was cut by 6 bases and J by 5 bases, with 10 bases left in between. Germline V gene sequence: CDR1 MNHEY, CDR2 SVGAGI. CDR3 length: 12 residues. As DNA, the CDR3 is TGTGCCAGCAGGGACAGCCGGGAGACCCAGTACTTC. Translating it yields CASRDSRETQYF.

CDR3 DNA: TGTGCCAGCAGCTTCAACCCTGGGGTGGAGCAGTACTTC. Translation gives CASSFNPGVEQYF. The J gene is TRBJ2-7, the V gene TRBV5-6; no clear D gene. V lost 2 bases to trimming and J lost 7 bases, with 13 bases between them. Germline CDR1 and CDR2: SGHDT and YYEEEE. This CDR3 is built from 13 residues.